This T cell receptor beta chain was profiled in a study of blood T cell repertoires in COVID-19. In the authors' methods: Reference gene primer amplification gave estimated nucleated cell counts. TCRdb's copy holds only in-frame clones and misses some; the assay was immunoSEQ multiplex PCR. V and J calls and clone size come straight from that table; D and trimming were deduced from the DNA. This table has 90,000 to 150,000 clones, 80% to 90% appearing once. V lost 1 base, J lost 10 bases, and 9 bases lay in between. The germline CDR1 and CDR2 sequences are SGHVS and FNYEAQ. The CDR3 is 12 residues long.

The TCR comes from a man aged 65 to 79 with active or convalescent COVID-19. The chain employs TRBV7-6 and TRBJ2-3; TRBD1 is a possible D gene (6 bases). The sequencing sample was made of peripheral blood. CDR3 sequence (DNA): TGTGCCAGCAGCTTAGATCAGGGGTCGCAGTATTTT. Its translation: CASSLDQGSQYF. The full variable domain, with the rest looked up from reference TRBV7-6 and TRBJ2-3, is GAGVSQSPRYKVTKRGQDVALRCDPISGHVSLYWYRQALGQGPEFLTYFNYEAQQDKSGLPNDRFSAERPEGSISTLTIQRTEQRDSAMYRCASSLDQGSQYFGPGTRLTVL.